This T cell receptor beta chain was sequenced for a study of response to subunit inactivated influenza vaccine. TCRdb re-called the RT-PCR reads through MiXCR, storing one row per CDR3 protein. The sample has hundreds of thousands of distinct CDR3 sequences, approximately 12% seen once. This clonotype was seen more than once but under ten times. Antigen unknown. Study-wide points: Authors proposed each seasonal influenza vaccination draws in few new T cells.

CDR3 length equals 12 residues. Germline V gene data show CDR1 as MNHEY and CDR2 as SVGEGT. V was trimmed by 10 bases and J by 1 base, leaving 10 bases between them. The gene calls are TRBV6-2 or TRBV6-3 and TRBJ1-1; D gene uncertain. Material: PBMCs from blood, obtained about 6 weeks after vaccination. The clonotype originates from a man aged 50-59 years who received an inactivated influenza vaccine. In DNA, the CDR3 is TGTGCCACTAGAGATCCGAACACTGAAGCTTTCTTT. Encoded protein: CATRDPNTEAFF.